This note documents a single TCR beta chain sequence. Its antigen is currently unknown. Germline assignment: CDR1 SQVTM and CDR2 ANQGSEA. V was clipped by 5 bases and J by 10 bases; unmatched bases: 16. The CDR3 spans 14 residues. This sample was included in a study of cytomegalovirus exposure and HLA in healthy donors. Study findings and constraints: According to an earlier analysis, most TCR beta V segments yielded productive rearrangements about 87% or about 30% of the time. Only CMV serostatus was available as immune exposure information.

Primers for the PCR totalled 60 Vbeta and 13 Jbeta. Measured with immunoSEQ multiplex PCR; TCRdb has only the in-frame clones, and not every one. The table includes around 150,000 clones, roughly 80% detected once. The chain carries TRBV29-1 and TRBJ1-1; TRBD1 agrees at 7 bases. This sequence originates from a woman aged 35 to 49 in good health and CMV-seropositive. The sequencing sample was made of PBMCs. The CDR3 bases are TGCAGCGTTTCCCGAACAGGGGTCGGGGACAGAGCTTTCTTT. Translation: CSVSRTGVGDRAFF.